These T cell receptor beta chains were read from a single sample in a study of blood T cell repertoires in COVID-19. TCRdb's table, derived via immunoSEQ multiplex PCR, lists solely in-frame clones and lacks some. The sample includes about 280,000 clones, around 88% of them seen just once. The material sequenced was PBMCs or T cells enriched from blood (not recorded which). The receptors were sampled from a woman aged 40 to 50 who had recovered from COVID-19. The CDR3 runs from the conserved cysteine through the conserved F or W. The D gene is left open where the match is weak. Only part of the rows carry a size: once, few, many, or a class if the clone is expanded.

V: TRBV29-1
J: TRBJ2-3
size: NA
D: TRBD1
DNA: TGCAGCGTCGACCGGGACAGGGTTGCAGATACGCAGTATTTT
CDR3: CSVDRDRVADTQYF

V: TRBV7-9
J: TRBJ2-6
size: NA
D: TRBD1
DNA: TGTGCCAGCAGCTTAACCCCCCGGACAGGGAACGTCCTGACTTTC
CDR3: CASSLTPRTGNVLTF

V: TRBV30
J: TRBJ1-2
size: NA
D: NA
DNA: TGTGCCTGGAGGGGGGCCGGGGGCTACACCTTC
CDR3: CAWRGAGGYTF

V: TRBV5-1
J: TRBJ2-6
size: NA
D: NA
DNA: TGCGCCAGCAGCTTGGCCCAGGGTGGGGCCAACGTCCTGACTTTC
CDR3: CASSLAQGGANVLTF

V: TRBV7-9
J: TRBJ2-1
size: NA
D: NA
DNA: TGTGCCAGCAGCTTACTGGGAATTGGTAGCGATGAGCAGTTCTTC
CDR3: CASSLLGIGSDEQFF

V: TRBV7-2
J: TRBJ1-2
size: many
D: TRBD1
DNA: TGTGCCAGCAGCTTCCCTCCGGGACAGAAGTACTACTATGGCTACACCTTC
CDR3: CASSFPPGQKYYYGYTF

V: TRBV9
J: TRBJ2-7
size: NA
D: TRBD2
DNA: TGTGCCAGCAGCGTGGGCGGGAGCGGCTACGAGCAGTACTTC
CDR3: CASSVGGSGYEQYF

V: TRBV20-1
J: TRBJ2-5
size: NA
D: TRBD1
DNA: TGCAGTGCTAGTCTTGGGACAGTCCAAGAGACCCAGTACTTC
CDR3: CSASLGTVQETQYF

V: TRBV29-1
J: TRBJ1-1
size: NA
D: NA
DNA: TGCAGCGTTGGTAGTCCGAACACTGAAGCTTTCTTT
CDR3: CSVGSPNTEAFF

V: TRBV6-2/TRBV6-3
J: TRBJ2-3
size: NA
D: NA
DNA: TGTGCCAGCAGTCTATCGTGGGATACGCAGTATTTT
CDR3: CASSLSWDTQYF

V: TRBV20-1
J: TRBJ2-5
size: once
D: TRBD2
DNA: TGCAGTGCTAGTGGGACTAGCGGTTCATCCCAAGAGACCCAGTACTTC
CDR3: CSASGTSGSSQETQYF

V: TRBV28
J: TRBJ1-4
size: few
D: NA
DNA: TGTGCCAGCAGGAAACCCCCCCCGGCAGGTGAAAAACTGTTTTTT
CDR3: CASRKPPPAGEKLFF

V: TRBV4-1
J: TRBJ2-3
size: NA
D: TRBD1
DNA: TGCGCCAGCAGAAGGGACAGGGAAAGCACAGATACGCAGTATTTT
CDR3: CASRRDRESTDTQYF

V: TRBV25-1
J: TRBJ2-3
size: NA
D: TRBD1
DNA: TGTGCCAGCAGTGAAGGACAGGGCCCAGATACGCAGTATTTT
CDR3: CASSEGQGPDTQYF

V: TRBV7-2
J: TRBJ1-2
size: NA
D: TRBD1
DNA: TGTGCCAGCAGCTTGGACAGGGGCCGTGGCTACACCTTC
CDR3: CASSLDRGRGYTF

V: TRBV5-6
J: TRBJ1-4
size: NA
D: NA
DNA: TGTGCCAGCAGCTACCGGGACGGAGGGACTAATGAAAAACTGTTTTTT
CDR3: CASSYRDGGTNEKLFF

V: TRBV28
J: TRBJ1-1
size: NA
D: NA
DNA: TGTGCCAGCAGTTCTGGCCACACTGAAGCTTTCTTT
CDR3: CASSSGHTEAFF

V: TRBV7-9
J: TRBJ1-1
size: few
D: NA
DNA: TGTGCCAGCAGCTTATCCAGGTTGAACACTGAAGCTTTCTTT
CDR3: CASSLSRLNTEAFF

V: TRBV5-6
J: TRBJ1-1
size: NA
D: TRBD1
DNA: TGTGCCACCCTAAGACAGGGCGTGAACACTGAAGCTTTCTTT
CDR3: CATLRQGVNTEAFF

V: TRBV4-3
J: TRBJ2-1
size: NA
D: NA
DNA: TGCGCCAGCAGCCAAGAATCGGCGTTACAGGTTAATGAGCAGTTCTTC
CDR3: CASSQESALQVNEQFF

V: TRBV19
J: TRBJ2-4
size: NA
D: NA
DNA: TGTGCCAGTAGAATAACTGGGGGAGGTGGAAACATTCAGTACTTC
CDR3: CASRITGGGGNIQYF

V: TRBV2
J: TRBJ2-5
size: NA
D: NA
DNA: TGTGCCAGCAGTGTTCAAAGACCCGGGGAGACCCAGTACTTC
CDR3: CASSVQRPGETQYF

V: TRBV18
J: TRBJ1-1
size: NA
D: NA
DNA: TGTGCCAGCTCACCGGCAAGGGACACCAAAGCTTTCTTT
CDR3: CASSPARDTKAFF

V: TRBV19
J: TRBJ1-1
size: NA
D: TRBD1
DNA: TGTGCCAGTAGTATGGTGGGTCAGGGGGCGCCTGAAGCTTTCTTT
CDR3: CASSMVGQGAPEAFF

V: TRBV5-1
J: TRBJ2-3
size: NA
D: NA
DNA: TGCGCCAGCAGCTTGGTCGGGACTGGCACAGATACGCAGTATTTT
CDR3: CASSLVGTGTDTQYF

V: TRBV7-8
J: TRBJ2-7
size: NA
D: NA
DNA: TGTGCCAGCAGCGTCGGGGGACCGGTGGTCCCGTACAGGGGCTCTGTGTACGAGCAGTACTTC
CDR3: CASSVGGPVVPYRGSVYEQYF

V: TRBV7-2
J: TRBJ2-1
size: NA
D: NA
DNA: TGTGCCAGCAGCTTAGTGGGCAGCAATGAGCAGTTCTTC
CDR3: CASSLVGSNEQFF

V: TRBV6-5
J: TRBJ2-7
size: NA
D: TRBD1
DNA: TGTGCCAGCTGTCGGGGACAGGGTGACTACGAGCAGTACTTC
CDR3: CASCRGQGDYEQYF

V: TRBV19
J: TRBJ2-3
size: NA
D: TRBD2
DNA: TGTGCCAGTAGTACCCAAGCGGGAGGAAGCACAGATACGCAGTATTTT
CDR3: CASSTQAGGSTDTQYF

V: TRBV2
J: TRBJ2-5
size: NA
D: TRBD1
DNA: TGTGCCAGCAGAGTGCGTGCCGGGACAGGGGGCTTGACCCAGTACTTC
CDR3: CASRVRAGTGGLTQYF

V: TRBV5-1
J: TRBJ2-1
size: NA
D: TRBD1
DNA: TGCGCCAGCAGCTTGAGACAGCAGGGGGCTGCTAACAATGAGCAGTTCTTC
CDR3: CASSLRQQGAANNEQFF

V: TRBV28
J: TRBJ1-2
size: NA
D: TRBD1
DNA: TGTGCCAGCAGTTTACTAGACAGGGTTTATGGCTACACCTTC
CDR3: CASSLLDRVYGYTF

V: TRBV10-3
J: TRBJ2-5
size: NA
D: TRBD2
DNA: TGTGCCATCAGTGACCCCGGGACTAGCGGGGGAGAGACCCAGTACTTC
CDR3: CAISDPGTSGGETQYF

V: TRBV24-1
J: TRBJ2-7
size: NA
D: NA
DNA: TGTGCCACCTTTCCAGCGGAGGTATCCTACGAGCAGTACTTC
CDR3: CATFPAEVSYEQYF

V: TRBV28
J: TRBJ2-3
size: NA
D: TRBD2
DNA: TGTGCCAGCAGCCAAGCGGGAGGTAAAGATACGCAGTATTTT
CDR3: CASSQAGGKDTQYF